Shown below are 29 T cell receptor beta chains from a single sample sequenced in a study of blood T cell repertoires in COVID-19. Using immunoSEQ multiplex PCR, the repertoire was profiled, and TCRdb retains in-frame clones only, with some absent. Among about 140,000 clones listed, just over 85% were seen once. Specimen: peripheral blood. These receptor sequences come from an older woman with acute or convalescent COVID-19.

The V call is TRBV19, the J call TRBJ1-1; weak D call: TRBD1 (5 bases). This CDR3 comprises 15 residues. From germline, CDR1 is LNHDA and CDR2 SQIVND (reference sequence). The germline V and J ends were trimmed by 5 bases and 0 bases, with 13 bases remaining between them. The CDR3 sequence is CASSPIQGLNTEAFF. The CDR3 nucleotides are TGTGCCAGTAGTCCCATTCAGGGCCTGAACACTGAAGCTTTCTTT.

The J gene is TRBJ1-5, the V gene TRBV4-1; a weak D match, TRBD1 (5 bases). Germline CDR1 reads MGHRA; CDR2 reads YSYEKL. The CDR3 has 15 residues. With 6 bases removed from V and 1 base from J, the gap between germline ends came to 13 bases. The CDR3 loop reads CASRLGGPSNQPQHF. The CDR3 nucleotides read TGCGCCAGCAGGTTGGGGGGTCCAAGCAATCAGCCCCAGCATTTT.

The chain has TRBV27 and TRBJ2-2; 15 bases align to TRBD2. The V gene end was trimmed by 5 bases and the J gene end by 8 bases; junction bases not matched to a gene: 3. The CDR3 spans 15 residues. Germline-derived CDR1 and CDR2 are MNHEY and SMNVEV (reference sequence). CDR3 DNA sequence: TGTGCCAGCAGTGGACTAGCGGGGGGGCCGGGGGAGCTGTTTTTT. Protein sequence: CASSGLAGGPGELFF.

The rearrangement uses TRBV11-3 and TRBJ2-1; 8 bases are shared with TRBD2. Germline values: CDR1 SGHNT, CDR2 YENEEA. Germline trimming cut 3 bases from V and 12 bases from J; bases unmatched to any gene: 16. The CDR3 extends over 16 amino acids. Here the CDR3 reads CASSFPREGRIQRQFF. CDR3 sequence (DNA): TGTGCCAGCAGCTTTCCCCGGGAGGGGCGGATACAAAGGCAGTTCTTC.

The genes are TRBV6-2 or TRBV6-3 and TRBJ2-5; TRBD2 matches 9 bases. The J segment lost 5 bases and the V segment lost 5 bases, leaving 15 bases of the junction unmatched. Germline lookup yields CDR1 MNHEY and CDR2 SVGEGT. This CDR3 spans 17 amino acids. CDR3 DNA sequence: TGTGCCAGCAGTGTGGGGCTAGCGGGGTTCCGGGGGGAGACCCAGTACTTC. Amino acid sequence: CASSVGLAGFRGETQYF.

The V call is TRBV14, the J call TRBJ1-6; 9 bases align to TRBD1. J was trimmed by 8 bases and V by 9 bases; bases with no gene match: 5. The CDR3 contains 13 residues. The V gene's germline CDR1 is SGHDN and CDR2 FVKESK. The chain's CDR3 is CARGRDRDSPLHF. The DNA for the CDR3 is TGTGCCAGGGGCCGGGACAGGGATTCACCCCTCCACTTT.

The chain joins TRBV6-1 to TRBJ1-6; D ambiguous. The germline V gene has CDR1 MNHNS and CDR2 SASEGT. This CDR3 contains 17 residues. Trimming removed 3 bases at V and 6 bases at J, with 18 bases between. The DNA of the CDR3 is TGTGCCAGCAGTGACCTCCTCGGAGGGCCGGCTAATTCACCCCTCCACTTT. It translates to CASSDLLGGPANSPLHF.

This chain joins TRBV30 and TRBJ1-1; a weak D match, TRBD1 (5 bases). Trimming removed 7 bases at V and 4 bases at J, with 19 bases between. The CDR3 loop spans 14 amino acids. Germline lookup yields CDR1 GTSNPN and CDR2 SVGIG (reference sequence). In DNA, the CDR3 is TGTGCCTCCGACCTCTCGGCCAGGGCCACTGAAGCTTTCTTT. Translating gives CASDLSARATEAFF.

For the CDR3, the DNA is TGTGCCAGCAGTTACGCGAGGAGCTCTGGAAACACCATATATTTT. Protein product: CASSYARSSGNTIYF. V usage is TRBV6-5 and J usage is TRBJ1-3; no clear D. Germline CDR1 and CDR2: MNHEY and SVGAGI. The length of the CDR3 is 15 residues. Trimming took off 2 bases at V and 0 bases at J, with 8 bases between the two ends.

This chain uses TRBV29-1 with TRBJ2-7, with D possibly matching TRBD2 (5 bases). With 4 bases removed from V and 5 bases from J, the gap between germline ends came to 6 bases. The germline CDR1 and CDR2 sequences are SQVTM and ANQGSEA. This CDR3 is 10 amino acids long. As DNA, the CDR3 is TGCAGCGTTGCGGGGAACGAGCAGTACTTC. Residues: CSVAGNEQYF.

V gene TRBV5-4 combines with J gene TRBJ1-2; 7 nucleotides align to TRBD1. Germline assignment: CDR1 SGHNT and CDR2 YYREEE (reference sequence). The CDR3 has 16 amino acids. After removal of 2 bases from V and 2 bases from J, the junction contained 9 bases not matched to a gene. CDR3 nucleotide sequence: TGTGCCAGCAGCTTTATTAGGGGGCAGTCAAACTATGGCTACACCTTC. Amino acid sequence: CASSFIRGQSNYGYTF.

The V gene is TRBV5-5, the J gene TRBJ2-7; 7 bases are a match to TRBD1. There are 15 residues in the CDR3. V was pared by 4 bases and J by 2 bases, with 9 bases of the junction left unmatched. Germline CDR1 and CDR2: SGHKS and YYEKEE (reference sequence). Here the CDR3 DNA reads TGTGCCAGCAGCGGAGTCCGGGACAGCACCTACGAGCAGTACTTC. Its translation is CASSGVRDSTYEQYF.

The J gene is TRBJ1-5, the V gene TRBV7-9; 10 bases agree with TRBD1. Germline V gene sequence: CDR1 SEHNR, CDR2 FQNEAQ (reference sequence). This CDR3 region has 16 residues. V lost 5 bases to trimming and J lost 2 bases; unmatched junction nucleotides: 6. The CDR3 DNA is TGTGCCAGCAGCATAGGACAGGGGGTGGGCAATCAGCCCCAGCATTTT. This gives the protein CASSIGQGVGNQPQHF.

This sequence joins TRBV7-2 and TRBJ1-2, with D maybe TRBD1 (6 bases). Per germline, CDR1 SGHTA and CDR2 FQGNSA. The CDR3 consists of 14 residues. V lost 5 bases to trimming and J lost 4 bases, with 14 bases between them. CDR3 coding DNA: TGTGCCAGCAGCCAAGGGCAGGGGATCTATGGCTACACCTTC. This sequence encodes CASSQGQGIYGYTF.

V is TRBV5-1 and J is TRBJ2-7; maybe TRBD2 (5 bases). V lost 3 bases to trimming and J lost 3 bases, with 19 bases between them. The CDR3 runs 16 residues. Germline values: CDR1 SGHRS, CDR2 YFSETQ. CDR3 sequence (DNA): TGCGCCAGCAGCTCAGTCCCGGGTCGGGGAAGCTACGAGCAGTACTTC. As protein: CASSSVPGRGSYEQYF. Full variable domain (rest looked up from reference TRBV5-1 and TRBJ2-7): KAGVTQTPRYLIKTRGQQVTLSCSPISGHRSVSWYQQTPGQGLQFLFEYFSETQRNKGNFPGRFSGRQFSNSRSEMNVSTLELGDSALYLCASSSVPGRGSYEQYFGPGTRLTVT.

This chain links TRBV19 with TRBJ2-3; the match to TRBD1 covers 9 bases. The junction had 4 bases not matched to a gene; V was cut back by 6 bases and J by 0 bases. The germline CDR1 and CDR2 sequences are LNHDA and SQIVND (reference sequence). The CDR3 contains 15 residues. In nucleotides, the CDR3 is TGTGCCAGTAGCGGGACAGGGATTAGCACAGATACGCAGTATTTT. This gives the protein CASSGTGISTDTQYF.

V gene TRBV5-5 combines with J gene TRBJ2-1, with TRBD2 as a possible D gene (6 bases). V lost 4 bases and J lost 7, with 12 bases in between. The germline CDR1 and CDR2 sequences are SGHKS and YYEKEE (reference sequence). This CDR3 is 13 amino acids long. In DNA, the CDR3 is TGTGCCAGCAGCGAAACGGCGGGAAATGAGCAGTTCTTC. Protein product: CASSETAGNEQFF.

The chain is built from TRBV27 and TRBJ2-3; 10 nucleotides match TRBD2. The CDR3 sequence is 16 residues long. The V gene's germline CDR1 is MNHEY and CDR2 SMNVEV (reference sequence). V shed 5 bases and J 3 bases; nucleotides not matched to a gene: 8. The DNA of the CDR3 is TGTGCCAGCAGTAGTCTAGCGGGGGTCCTTACAGATACGCAGTATTTT. This translates into CASSSLAGVLTDTQYF.

The chain combines TRBV28 with TRBJ1-5; no clear D. This CDR3 has 15 amino acids. V was cut by 6 bases and J by 3 bases, with 15 bases left in between. CDR1 and CDR2 from the germline V gene are MDHEN and SYDVKM. The DNA of the CDR3 is TGTGCCAGCAGCTGGCCGGGAAGGGTCAATCAGCCCCAGCATTTT. Encoded protein: CASSWPGRVNQPQHF.

This chain joins TRBV7-9 and TRBJ2-2, with 7 bases fitting TRBD1. Losses at the gene ends were 1 base for V and 3 bases for J; bases not matched to a gene: 2. CDR3 length equals 15 residues. The germline CDR1 and CDR2 sequences are SEHNR and FQNEAQ (reference sequence). CDR3 loop: CASSLGQGDTGELFF. CDR3 DNA sequence: TGTGCCAGCAGCTTAGGGCAGGGGGACACCGGGGAGCTGTTTTTT.

This clone was detected once. This sequence joins TRBV27 and TRBJ1-4; unclear D gene. The CDR3 covers 15 residues. Deletions cut 6 bases from V and 0 bases from J, with 11 bases between. Germline V gives CDR1 MNHEY, CDR2 SMNVEV (reference sequence). The CDR3 nucleotides are TGTGCCAGCAGCCGTAGCTATACAACTAATGAAAAACTGTTTTTT. As protein: CASSRSYTTNEKLFF.

The rearrangement joins TRBV7-2 to TRBJ2-3; D unclear. There are 15 residues in the CDR3. V dropped 3 bases and J dropped 1 base, with 11 bases sitting between them. Germline V gene data show CDR1 as SGHTA and CDR2 as FQGNSA. CDR3 DNA: TGTGCCAGCAGCTTGCCGGTCTCTGGCACAGATACGCAGTATTTT. Amino acid sequence: CASSLPVSGTDTQYF. Full variable domain (outside the CDR3, taken from reference TRBV7-2 and TRBJ2-3): GAGVSQSPSNKVTEKGKDVELRCDPISGHTALYWYRQSLGQGLEFLIYFQGNSAPDKSGLPSDRFSAERTGGSVSTLTIQRTQQEDSAVYLCASSLPVSGTDTQYFGPGTRLTVL.

The rearrangement joins TRBV15 to TRBJ2-3; D gene unclear. The CDR3 is 13 amino acids. Trimming took off 3 bases at V and 5 bases at J, with 9 bases between the two ends. Germline V lookup: CDR1 LNHNV, CDR2 YYDKDF (reference sequence). The CDR3 bases are TGTGCCACCAGCAGCGCAGGAATAGATACGCAGTATTTT. Translated: CATSSAGIDTQYF.

The genes are TRBV10-3 and TRBJ1-2; D perhaps matches TRBD1 (5 bases). The germline gives CDR1 ENHRY, CDR2 SYGVKD. The length of the CDR3 is 12 residues. Between the trimmed V and J ends, which lost 8 bases and 4 bases, there was a span of 11 bases. This CDR3 reads CAIRGESYGYTF. The CDR3 DNA is TGTGCCATCCGGGGGGAGAGCTATGGCTACACCTTC.

V usage is TRBV6-5 and J usage is TRBJ1-2, with 7 bases fitting TRBD1. The length of the CDR3 is 14 residues. Trimming at V came to 0 bases and at J to 7 bases, leaving 5 bases not matched to a gene. CDR1 MNHEY and CDR2 SVGAGI come from the germline V gene. Here the CDR3 reads CASSYSEGAGGYTF. CDR3 in DNA: TGTGCCAGCAGTTACTCGGAGGGGGCGGGTGGCTACACCTTC.

V usage is TRBV5-1 and J usage is TRBJ1-1, with TRBD1 identical over 12 bases. Trimming took 6 bases from V and 3 from J; bases not matched to a gene: 6. The CDR3 has 15 residues. The germline CDR1 and CDR2 sequences are SGHRS and YFSETQ. CDR3 nucleotides: TGCGCCAGCATGGGGACAGGGGGCTTCGACACTGAAGCTTTCTTT. Translated, it gives CASMGTGGFDTEAFF.

This chain connects TRBV7-9 to TRBJ2-2; D perhaps matches TRBD1 (6 bases). CDR3 length: 14 residues. V was cut by 7 bases and J by 5 bases, with 14 bases left in between. The V gene's germline CDR1 is SEHNR and CDR2 FQNEAQ (reference sequence). CDR3 nucleotides: TGTGCCAGCACCCGGGACATAACTACCGGGGAGCTGTTTTTT. This codes for CASTRDITTGELFF.

The rearrangement links TRBV7-8 to TRBJ2-5; D is perhaps TRBD1 (6 bases). Germline lookup yields CDR1 SGHVS and CDR2 FQNEAQ. Trimming removed 1 base from V and 5 bases from J, with 11 bases in between. This CDR3 has 14 residues. As DNA, the CDR3 is TGTGCCAGCAGCTTAGTTGGGGGCTGGGAGACCCAGTACTTC. Its protein is CASSLVGGWETQYF. Looking up the rest from reference TRBV7-8 and TRBJ2-5 gives the full variable domain: GAGVSQSPRYKVAKRGQDVALRCDPISGHVSLFWYQQALGQGPEFLTYFQNEAQLDKSGLPSDRFFAERPEGSVSTLKIQRTQQEDSAVYLCASSLVGGWETQYFGPGTRLLVL.

The rearrangement links TRBV5-4 to TRBJ2-1; TRBD2 agrees at 7 bases. The CDR3 length is 16 residues. The V segment lost 1 base and the J segment 5 bases; nucleotides outside the gene matches: 9. Germline V gene sequence: CDR1 SGHNT, CDR2 YYREEE (reference sequence). This CDR3 is CASSLTGGGFDNEQFF. CDR3 DNA: TGTGCCAGCAGCTTGACTGGGGGGGGGTTCGACAATGAGCAGTTCTTC.